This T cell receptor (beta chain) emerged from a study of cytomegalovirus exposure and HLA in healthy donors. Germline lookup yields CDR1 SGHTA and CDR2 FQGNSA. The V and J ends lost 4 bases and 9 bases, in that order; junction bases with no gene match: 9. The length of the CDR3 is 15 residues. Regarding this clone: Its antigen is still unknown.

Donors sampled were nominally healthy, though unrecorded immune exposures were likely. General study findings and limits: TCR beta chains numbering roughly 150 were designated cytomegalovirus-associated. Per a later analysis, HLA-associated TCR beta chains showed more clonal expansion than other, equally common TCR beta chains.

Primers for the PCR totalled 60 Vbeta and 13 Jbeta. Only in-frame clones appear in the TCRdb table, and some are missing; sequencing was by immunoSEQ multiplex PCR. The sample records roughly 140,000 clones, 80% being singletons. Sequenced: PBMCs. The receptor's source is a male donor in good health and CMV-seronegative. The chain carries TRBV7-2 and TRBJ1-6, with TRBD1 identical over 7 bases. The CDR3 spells CASSYVTGVSSPLHF. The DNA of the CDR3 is TGTGCCAGCAGCTATGTTACAGGGGTTAGTTCACCCCTCCACTTT.